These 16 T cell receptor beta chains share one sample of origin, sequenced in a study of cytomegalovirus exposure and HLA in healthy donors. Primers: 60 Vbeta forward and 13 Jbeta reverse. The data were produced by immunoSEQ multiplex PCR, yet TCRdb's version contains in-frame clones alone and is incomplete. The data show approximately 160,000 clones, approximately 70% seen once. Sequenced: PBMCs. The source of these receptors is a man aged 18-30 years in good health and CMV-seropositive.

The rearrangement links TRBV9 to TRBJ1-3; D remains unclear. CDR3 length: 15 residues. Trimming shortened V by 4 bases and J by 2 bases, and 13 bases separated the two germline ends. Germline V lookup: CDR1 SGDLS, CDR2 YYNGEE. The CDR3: CASSHRQKTGNTIYF. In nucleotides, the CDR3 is TGTGCCAGCAGCCACAGACAAAAAACTGGAAACACCATATATTTT.

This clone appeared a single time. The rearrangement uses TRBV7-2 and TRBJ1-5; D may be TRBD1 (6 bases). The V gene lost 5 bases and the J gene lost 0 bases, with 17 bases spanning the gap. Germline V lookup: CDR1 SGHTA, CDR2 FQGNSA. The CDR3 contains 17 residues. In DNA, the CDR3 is TGTGCCAGCAGCAAGGACACTCAGGGGTATAGCAATCAGCCCCAGCATTTT. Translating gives CASSKDTQGYSNQPQHF.

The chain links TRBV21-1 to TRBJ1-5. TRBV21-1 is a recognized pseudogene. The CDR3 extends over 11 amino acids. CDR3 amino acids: CASPSNQPQHF. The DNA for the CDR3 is TGTGCCAGCCCCTCTAATCAGCCCCAGCATTTT.

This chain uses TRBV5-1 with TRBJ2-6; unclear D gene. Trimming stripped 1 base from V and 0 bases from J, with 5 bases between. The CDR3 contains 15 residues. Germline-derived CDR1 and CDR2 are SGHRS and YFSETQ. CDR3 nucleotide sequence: TGCGCCAGCAGCTTGACAGTCTCTGGGGCCAACGTCCTGACTTTC. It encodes CASSLTVSGANVLTF.

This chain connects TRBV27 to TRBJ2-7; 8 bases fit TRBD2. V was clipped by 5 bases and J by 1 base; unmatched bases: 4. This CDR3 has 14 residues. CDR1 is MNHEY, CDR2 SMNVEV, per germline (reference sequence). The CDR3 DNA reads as TGTGCCAGCAGTCGCAGCGGGAGTTCCTACGAGCAGTACGTC. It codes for CASSRSGSSYEQYV.

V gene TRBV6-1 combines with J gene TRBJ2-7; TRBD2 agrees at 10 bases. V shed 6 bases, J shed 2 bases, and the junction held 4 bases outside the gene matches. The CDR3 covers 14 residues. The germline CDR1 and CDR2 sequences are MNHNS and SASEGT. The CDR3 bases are TGTGCCAGCAGGTCTAGCGGGGGAACCTACGAGCAGTACGTC. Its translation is CASRSSGGTYEQYV.

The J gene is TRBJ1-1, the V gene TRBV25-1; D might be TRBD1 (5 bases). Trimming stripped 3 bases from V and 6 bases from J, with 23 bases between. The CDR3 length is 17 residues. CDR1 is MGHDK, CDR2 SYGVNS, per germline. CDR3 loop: CASSEHTVYSGQPEAFF. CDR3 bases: TGTGCCAGCAGTGAGCACACCGTTTACTCAGGGCAACCTGAAGCTTTCTTT.

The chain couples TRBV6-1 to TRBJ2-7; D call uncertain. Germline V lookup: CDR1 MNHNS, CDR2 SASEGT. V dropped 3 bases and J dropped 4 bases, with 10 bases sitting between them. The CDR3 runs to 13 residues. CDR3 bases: TGTGCCAGCAGTGATACTAAAAGGTACGAGCAGTACGTC. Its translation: CASSDTKRYEQYV.

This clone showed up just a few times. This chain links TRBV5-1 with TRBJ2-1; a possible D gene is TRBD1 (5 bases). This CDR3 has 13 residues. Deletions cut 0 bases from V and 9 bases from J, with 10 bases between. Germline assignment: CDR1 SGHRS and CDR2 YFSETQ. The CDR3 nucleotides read TGCGCCAGCAGCTTGGAGGGGTGGCGTGAGCAGTTCTTC. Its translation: CASSLEGWREQFF.

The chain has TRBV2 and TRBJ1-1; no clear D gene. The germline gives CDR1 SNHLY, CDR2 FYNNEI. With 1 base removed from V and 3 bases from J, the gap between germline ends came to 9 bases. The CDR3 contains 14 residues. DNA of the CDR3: TGTGCCAGCAGTGAAGAGGGAGGGTACACTGAAGCTTTCTTT. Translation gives CASSEEGGYTEAFF. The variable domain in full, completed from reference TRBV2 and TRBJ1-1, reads EPEVTQTPSHQVTQMGQEVILRCVPISNHLYFYWYRQILGQKVEFLVSFYNNEISEKSEIFDDQFSVERPDGSNFTLKIRSTKLEDSAMYFCASSEEGGYTEAFFGQGTRLTVV.

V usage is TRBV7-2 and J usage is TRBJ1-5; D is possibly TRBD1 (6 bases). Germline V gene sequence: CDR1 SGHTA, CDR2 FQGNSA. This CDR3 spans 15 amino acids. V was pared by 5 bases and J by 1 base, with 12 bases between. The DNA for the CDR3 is TGTGCCAGCAGCAAAGAGGGGGGGAGCAATCAGCCCCAGCATTTT. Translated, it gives CASSKEGGSNQPQHF.

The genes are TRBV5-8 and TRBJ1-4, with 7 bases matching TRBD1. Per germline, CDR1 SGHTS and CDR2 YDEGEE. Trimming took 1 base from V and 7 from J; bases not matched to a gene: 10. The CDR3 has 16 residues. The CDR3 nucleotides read TGTGCCAGCAGCTTGAGTATCCAGGGGGGAAGTGAAAAACTGTTTTTT. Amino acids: CASSLSIQGGSEKLFF.

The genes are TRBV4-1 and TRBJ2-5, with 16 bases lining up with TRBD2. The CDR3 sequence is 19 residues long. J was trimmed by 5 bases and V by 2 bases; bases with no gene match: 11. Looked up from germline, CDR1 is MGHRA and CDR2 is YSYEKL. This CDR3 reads CASSQKPGLAGGRGETQYF. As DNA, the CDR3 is TGCGCCAGCAGCCAAAAACCGGGACTAGCGGGGGGGCGGGGGGAGACCCAGTACTTC.

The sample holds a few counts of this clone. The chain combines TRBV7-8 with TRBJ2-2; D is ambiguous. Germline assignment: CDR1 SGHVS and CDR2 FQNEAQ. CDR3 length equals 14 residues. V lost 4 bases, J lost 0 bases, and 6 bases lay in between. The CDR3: CASSSNSNTGELFF. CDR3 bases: TGTGCCAGCAGCTCAAATTCGAACACCGGGGAGCTGTTTTTT.

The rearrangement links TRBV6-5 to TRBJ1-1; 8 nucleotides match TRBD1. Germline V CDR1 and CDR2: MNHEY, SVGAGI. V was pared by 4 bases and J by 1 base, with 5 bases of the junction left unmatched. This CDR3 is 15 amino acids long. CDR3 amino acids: CASSSSGQANTEAFF. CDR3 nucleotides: TGTGCCAGCAGTTCCTCGGGACAGGCGAACACTGAAGCTTTCTTT.

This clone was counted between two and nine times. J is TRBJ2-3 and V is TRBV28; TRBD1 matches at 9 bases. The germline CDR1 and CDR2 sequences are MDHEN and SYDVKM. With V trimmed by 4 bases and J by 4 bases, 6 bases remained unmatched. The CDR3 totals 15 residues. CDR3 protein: CASSSGQGKSDTQYF. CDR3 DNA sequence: TGTGCCAGCAGTTCGGGACAGGGCAAATCAGATACGCAGTATTTT.